Each of the 5 T cell receptor beta chains below was sequenced from the same sample in a study of post-analysis software for immune sequencing data. General study points: Five TRBV segments occurring more often in patients than controls included TRBV5-6, TRBV5-1 and TRBV20-1.

cDNA libraries of TCR beta carried unique molecular identifiers. TCRdb recomputed calls from the PCR reads with MiXCR, one row per CDR3 protein. The table has 700,000 to 800,000 distinct CDR3 sequences, about 27% seen once. Antigens of these TCRs are unknown. Sequenced input: blood. These receptors came from a girl aged 5 to 17 with multiple sclerosis.

Many counts were recorded for this clonotype. V is TRBV12-3 or TRBV12-4 and J is TRBJ2-7; 8 nucleotides align to TRBD1. The V and J ends lost 5 bases and 2 bases, in that order; junction bases with no gene match: 5. The CDR3 is made up of 14 amino acids. The chain's CDR3 is CASSTGTGAYEQYF. The DNA for the CDR3 is TGTGCCAGCAGTACCGGGACAGGAGCCTACGAGCAGTACTTC.

The CDR3 is CASSSGGANDEQFF. CDR3 nucleotides: TGTGCCAGCTCAAGCGGGGGGGCCAACGATGAGCAGTTCTTC. This chain joins TRBV6-1 and TRBJ2-1; 10 nucleotides match TRBD2. The CDR3 consists of 14 residues. The V gene end was trimmed by 8 bases and the J gene end by 8 bases; junction bases not matched to a gene: 9. Germline loops: CDR1 MNHNS, CDR2 SASEGT.

This chain joins TRBV28 and TRBJ2-1; TRBD1 aligns across 9 bases. The CDR3 sequence is 18 residues long. With V trimmed by 6 bases and J by 7 bases, 19 bases remained unmatched. Germline V CDR1 and CDR2: MDHEN, SYDVKM. CDR3 protein: CASRPSGTGFVTENEQFF. CDR3 nucleotides: TGTGCCAGCAGACCCTCCGGGACAGGGTTTGTAACCGAGAATGAGCAGTTCTTC.

As regards this clonotype: Being one base from a much bigger clone, this may be a read error. The chain uses TRBV9 and TRBJ2-5; 10 bases are a match to TRBD2. J was trimmed by 11 bases and V by 4 bases; bases with no gene match: 14. There are 15 residues in the CDR3. Germline CDR1 and CDR2: SGDLS and YYNGEE. CDR3 nucleotide sequence: TGTGCCAGCAGCTCATGGACTAGCGGAAATAATGAGCAGTACTTC. Amino acids: CASSSWTSGNNEQYF. The full variable domain, its missing parts supplied by reference TRBV9 and TRBJ2-5, is DSGVTQTPKHLITATGQRVTLRCSPRSGDLSVYWYQQSLDQGLQFLIQYYNGEERAKGNILERFSAQQFPDLHSELNLSSLELGDSALYFCASSSWTSGNNEQYFGPGTRLLVL.

The V call is TRBV28, the J call TRBJ2-5, with TRBD1 matching 8 bases. Near its end, the DNA agrees better with TRBJ2-7, so the J call may be wrong. The CDR3 is 15 residues long. Germline V gene sequence: CDR1 MDHEN, CDR2 SYDVKM. CDR3 in amino acids: CASSWTGTGSREQYF. The CDR3 nucleotides are TGTGCCAGCAGTTGGACCGGGACAGGTTCGCGCGAGCAGTACTTC.